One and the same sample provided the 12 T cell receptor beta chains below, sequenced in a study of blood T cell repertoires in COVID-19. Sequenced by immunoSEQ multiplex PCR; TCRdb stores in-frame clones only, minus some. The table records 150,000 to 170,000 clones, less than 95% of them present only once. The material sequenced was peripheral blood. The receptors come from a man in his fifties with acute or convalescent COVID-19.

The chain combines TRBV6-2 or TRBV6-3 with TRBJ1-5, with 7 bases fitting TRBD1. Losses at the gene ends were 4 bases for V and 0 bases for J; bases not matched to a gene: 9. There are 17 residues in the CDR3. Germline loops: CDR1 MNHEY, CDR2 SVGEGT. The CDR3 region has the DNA TGTGCCAGCAGTTGGGAGAGACAGGGATATAGCAATCAGCCCCAGCATTTT. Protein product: CASSWERQGYSNQPQHF.

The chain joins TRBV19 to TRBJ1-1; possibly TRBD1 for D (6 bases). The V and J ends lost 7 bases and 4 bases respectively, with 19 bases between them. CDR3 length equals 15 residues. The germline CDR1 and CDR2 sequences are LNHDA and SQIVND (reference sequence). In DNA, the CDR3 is TGTGCCAGTACCTGGACAGCATCGCCTTCCACTGAAGCTTTCTTT. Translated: CASTWTASPSTEAFF.

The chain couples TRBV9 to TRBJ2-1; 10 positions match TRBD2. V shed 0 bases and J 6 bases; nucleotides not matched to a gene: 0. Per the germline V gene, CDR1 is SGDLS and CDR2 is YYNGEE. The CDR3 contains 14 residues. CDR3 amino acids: CASSVGTSGNEQFF. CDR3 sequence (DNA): TGTGCCAGCAGCGTAGGGACTAGCGGCAATGAGCAGTTCTTC.

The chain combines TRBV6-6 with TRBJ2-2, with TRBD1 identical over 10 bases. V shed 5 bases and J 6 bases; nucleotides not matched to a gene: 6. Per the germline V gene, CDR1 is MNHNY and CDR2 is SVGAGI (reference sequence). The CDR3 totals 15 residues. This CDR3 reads CASSPGTGVSGELFF. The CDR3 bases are TGTGCCAGCAGTCCCGGGACAGGGGTTTCCGGGGAGCTGTTTTTT.

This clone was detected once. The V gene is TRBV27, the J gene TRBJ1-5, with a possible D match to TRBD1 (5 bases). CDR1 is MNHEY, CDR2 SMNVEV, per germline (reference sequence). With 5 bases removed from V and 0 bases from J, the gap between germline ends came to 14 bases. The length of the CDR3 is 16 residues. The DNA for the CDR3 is TGTGCCAGCAGTCCAGGGTCCGTAGTTAGCAATCAGCCCCAGCATTTT. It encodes CASSPGSVVSNQPQHF.

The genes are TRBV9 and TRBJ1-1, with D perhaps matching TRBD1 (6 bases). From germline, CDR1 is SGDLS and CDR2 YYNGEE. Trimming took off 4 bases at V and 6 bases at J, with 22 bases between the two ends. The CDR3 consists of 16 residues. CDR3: CASSLDPLAGVPEAFF. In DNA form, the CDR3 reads TGTGCCAGCAGCCTGGACCCCTTGGCAGGGGTCCCTGAAGCTTTCTTT.

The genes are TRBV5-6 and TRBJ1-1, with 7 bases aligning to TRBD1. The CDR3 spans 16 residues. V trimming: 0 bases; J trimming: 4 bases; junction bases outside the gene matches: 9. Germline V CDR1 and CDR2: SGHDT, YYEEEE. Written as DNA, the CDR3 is TGTGCCAGCAGCTTGGATAATTGGCGACAGGGCACTGAAGCTTTCTTT. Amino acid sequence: CASSLDNWRQGTEAFF.

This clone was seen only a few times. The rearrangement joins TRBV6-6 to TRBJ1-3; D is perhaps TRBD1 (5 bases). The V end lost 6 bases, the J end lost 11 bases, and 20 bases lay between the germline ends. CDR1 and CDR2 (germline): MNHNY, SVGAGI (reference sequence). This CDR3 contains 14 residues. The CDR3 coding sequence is TGTGCCAGCAGCCCCCTTCAAGGGAAGGGGTCCATATATTTT. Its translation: CASSPLQGKGSIYF.

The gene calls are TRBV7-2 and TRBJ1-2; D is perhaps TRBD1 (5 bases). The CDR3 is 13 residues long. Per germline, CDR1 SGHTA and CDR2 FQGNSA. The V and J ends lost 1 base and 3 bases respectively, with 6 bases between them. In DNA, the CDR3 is TGTGCCAGCAGCTTAGAAGGGGACTATGGCTACACCTTC. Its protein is CASSLEGDYGYTF.

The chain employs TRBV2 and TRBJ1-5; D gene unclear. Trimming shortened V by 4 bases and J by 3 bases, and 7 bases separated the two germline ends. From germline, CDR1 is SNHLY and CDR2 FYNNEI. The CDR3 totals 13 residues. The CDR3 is CASSADYNQPQHF. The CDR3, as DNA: TGTGCCAGCAGTGCCGACTACAATCAGCCCCAGCATTTT.

The chain's CDR3 is CASSSHDPRSGNTIYF. In DNA form, the CDR3 reads TGTGCCAGCAGCTCCCACGACCCCAGGTCAGGAAACACCATATATTTT. This rearrangement joins TRBV7-2 to TRBJ1-3; D not certain. CDR1 SGHTA and CDR2 FQGNSA come from the germline V gene. The V and J ends lost 4 bases and 4 bases respectively, with 17 bases between them. The CDR3 runs to 16 residues.

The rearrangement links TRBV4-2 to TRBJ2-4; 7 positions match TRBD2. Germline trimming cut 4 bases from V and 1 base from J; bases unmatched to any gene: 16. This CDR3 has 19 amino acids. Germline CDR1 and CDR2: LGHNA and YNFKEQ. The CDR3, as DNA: TGTGCCAGCAGCCCGCCTGGGACTAACCAGGAGAAGGCCAAAAACATTCAGTACTTC. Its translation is CASSPPGTNQEKAKNIQYF.